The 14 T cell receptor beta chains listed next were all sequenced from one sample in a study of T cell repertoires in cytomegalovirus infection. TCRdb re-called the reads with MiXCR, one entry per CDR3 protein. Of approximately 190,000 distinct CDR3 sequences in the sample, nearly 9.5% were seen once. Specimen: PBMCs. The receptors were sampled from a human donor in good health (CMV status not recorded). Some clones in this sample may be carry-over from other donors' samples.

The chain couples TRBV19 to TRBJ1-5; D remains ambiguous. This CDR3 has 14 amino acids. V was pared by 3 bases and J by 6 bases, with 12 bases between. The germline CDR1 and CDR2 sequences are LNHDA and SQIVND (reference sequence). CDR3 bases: TGTGCCAGTAGTATGTTGGGGTTGGGTCAGCCCCAGCATTTT. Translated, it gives CASSMLGLGQPQHF.

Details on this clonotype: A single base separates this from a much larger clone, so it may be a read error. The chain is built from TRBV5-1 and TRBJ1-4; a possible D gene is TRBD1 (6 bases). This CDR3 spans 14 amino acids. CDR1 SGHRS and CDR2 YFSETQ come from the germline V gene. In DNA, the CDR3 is TGCGCCAGCAGCGGAGGACAGCCTAATGTAAAACTGTTTTTT. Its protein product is CASSGGQPNVKLFF.

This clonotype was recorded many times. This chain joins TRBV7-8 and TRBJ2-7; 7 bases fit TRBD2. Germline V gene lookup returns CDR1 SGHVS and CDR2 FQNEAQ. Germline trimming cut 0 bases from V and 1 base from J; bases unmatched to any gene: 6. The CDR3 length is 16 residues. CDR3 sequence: CASSLAKRGGSYEQYF. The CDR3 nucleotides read TGTGCCAGCAGCTTAGCAAAGCGGGGAGGTTCCTACGAGCAGTACTTC.

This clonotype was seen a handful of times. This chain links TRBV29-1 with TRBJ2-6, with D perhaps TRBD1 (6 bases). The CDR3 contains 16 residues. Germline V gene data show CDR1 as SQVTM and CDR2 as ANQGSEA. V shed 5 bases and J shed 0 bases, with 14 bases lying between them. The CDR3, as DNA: TGCAGCGTTCTAACTGCAGGGGACTCTGGGGCCAACGTCCTGACTTTC. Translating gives CSVLTAGDSGANVLTF.

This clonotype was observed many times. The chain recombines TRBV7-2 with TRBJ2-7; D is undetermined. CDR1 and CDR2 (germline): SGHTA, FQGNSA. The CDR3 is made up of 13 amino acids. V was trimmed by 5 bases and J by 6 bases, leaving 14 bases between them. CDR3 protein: CASSQTSFGEQYF. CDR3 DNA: TGTGCCAGCAGCCAGACCTCCTTTGGCGAGCAGTACTTC.

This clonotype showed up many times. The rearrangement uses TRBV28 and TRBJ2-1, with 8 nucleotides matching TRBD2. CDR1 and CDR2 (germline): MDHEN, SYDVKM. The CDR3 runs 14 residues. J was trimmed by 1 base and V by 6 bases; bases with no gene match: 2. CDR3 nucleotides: TGTGCCAGCAGAGCGGGAGCTTCCTACAATGAGCAGTTCTTC. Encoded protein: CASRAGASYNEQFF.

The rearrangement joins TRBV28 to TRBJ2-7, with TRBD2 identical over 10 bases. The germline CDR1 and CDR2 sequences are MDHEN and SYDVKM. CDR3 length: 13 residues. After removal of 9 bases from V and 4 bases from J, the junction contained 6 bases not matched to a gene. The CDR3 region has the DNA TGTGCCAGTATTAGCGGGGGGCGGTACGAGCAGTACTTC. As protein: CASISGGRYEQYF. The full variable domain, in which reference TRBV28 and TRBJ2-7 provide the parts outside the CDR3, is DVKVTQSSRYLVKRTGEKVFLECVQDMDHENMFWYRQDPGLGLRLIYFSYDVKMKEKGDIPEGYSVSREKKERFSLILESASTNQTSMYLCASISGGRYEQYFGPGTRLTVT.

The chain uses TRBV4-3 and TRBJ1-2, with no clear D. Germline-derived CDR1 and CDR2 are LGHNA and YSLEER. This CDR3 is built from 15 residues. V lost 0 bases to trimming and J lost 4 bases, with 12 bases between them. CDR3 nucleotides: TGCGCCAGCAGCCAAGATATGGGTTTCCGCTATGGCTACACCTTC. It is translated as CASSQDMGFRYGYTF.

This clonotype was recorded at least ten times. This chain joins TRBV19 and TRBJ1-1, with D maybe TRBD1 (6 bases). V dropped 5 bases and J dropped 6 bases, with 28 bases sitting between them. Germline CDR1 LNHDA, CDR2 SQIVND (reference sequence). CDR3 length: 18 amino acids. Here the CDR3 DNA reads TGTGCCAGTAGTTGGGGGAGGGGGACCGGGAAGCGCTCACCTGAAGCTTTCTTT. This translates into CASSWGRGTGKRSPEAFF.

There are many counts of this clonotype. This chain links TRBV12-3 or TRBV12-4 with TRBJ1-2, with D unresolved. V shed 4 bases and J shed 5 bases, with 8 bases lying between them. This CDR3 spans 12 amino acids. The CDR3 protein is CASSSDAYGYTF. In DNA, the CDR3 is TGTGCCAGCAGTTCCGACGCGTATGGCTACACCTTC.

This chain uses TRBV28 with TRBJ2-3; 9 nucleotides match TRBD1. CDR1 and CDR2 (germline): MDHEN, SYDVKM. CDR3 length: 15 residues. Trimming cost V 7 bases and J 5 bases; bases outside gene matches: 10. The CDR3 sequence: CASTRPGQGGDTQYF. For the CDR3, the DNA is TGTGCCAGCACGAGACCGGGACAGGGAGGAGATACGCAGTATTTT.

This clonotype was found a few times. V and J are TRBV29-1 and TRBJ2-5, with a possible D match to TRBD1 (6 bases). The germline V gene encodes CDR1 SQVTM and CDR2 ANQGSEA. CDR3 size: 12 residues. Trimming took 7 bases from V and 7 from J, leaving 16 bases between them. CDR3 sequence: CSAGQMQGTQYF. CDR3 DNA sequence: TGCAGCGCTGGACAGATGCAGGGGACCCAGTACTTC.

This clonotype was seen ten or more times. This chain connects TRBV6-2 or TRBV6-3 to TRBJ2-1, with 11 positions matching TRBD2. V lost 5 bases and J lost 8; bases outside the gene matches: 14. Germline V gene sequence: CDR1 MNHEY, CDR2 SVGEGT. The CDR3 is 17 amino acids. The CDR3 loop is CASSTLSGRALRDEQFF. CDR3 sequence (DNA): TGTGCCAGCAGTACACTTAGCGGGAGGGCCCTCCGGGATGAGCAGTTCTTC.

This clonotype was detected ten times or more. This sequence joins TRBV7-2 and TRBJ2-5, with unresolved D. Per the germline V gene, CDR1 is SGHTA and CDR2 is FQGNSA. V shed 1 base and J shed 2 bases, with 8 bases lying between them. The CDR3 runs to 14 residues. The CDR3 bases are TGTGCCAGCAGCTTAGACATGAGACAAGAGACCCAGTACTTC. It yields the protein CASSLDMRQETQYF.